One and the same sample provided the 4 T cell receptor beta chains below, sequenced in a study of blood T cell repertoires in COVID-19 (TCRdb year 2020). Library creation used the immunoSEQ multiplex PCR assay. Drawn from immuneACCESS, this table holds only the in-frame rearrangements with V and J called that TCRdb kept. Clones are partly lost; checked studies trace under half to an unresolved V gene and leave the rest unexplained. The sample records tens of thousands of clones, about 80% of which are singletons. The ten largest clones capture roughly a fifth of the sample. The sample was peripheral blood. These receptors came from a woman aged 80 or over with acute or convalescent COVID-19.

The chain links TRBV5-1 to TRBJ2-1; possible D gene TRBD1, 8 bases. The length of the CDR3 is 13 residues. Germline V gene sequence: CDR1 SGHRS, CDR2 YFSETQ. The V and J ends lost 2 bases and 7 bases respectively, with 10 bases between them. CDR3 nucleotides: TGCGCCAGCAGCTTACAGGGGGGGAATGAGCAGTTCTTC. Translating it yields CASSLQGGNEQFF.

The J gene is TRBJ2-1, the V gene TRBV6-5, with 9 bases that match TRBD2. CDR3 size: 12 residues. Losses at the gene ends were 8 bases for V and 9 bases for J; bases not matched to a gene: 5. Germline CDR1 reads MNHEY; CDR2 reads SVGAGI. This chain's CDR3 is CASRASGIEQFF. The CDR3 region has the DNA TGTGCCAGCCGGGCTAGCGGGATTGAGCAGTTCTTC.

V gene TRBV12-5 combines with J gene TRBJ2-6; no definite D call. The V gene's germline CDR1 is LGHNT and CDR2 FRNRAP. The CDR3 is 13 residues long. Trimming left V 4 bases short and J 1 base short, with 2 bases between. In nucleotides, the CDR3 is TGTGCTAGTGGTTCTTCTGGGGCCAACGTCCTGACTTTC. Amino acids: CASGSSGANVLTF.

This chain joins TRBV6-5 and TRBJ2-1, with 8 bases fitting TRBD2. The V gene's germline CDR1 is MNHEY and CDR2 SVGAGI. This CDR3 has 15 residues. Trimming at V came to 7 bases and at J to 7 bases, leaving 12 bases not matched to a gene. CDR3 sequence (DNA): TGTGCCAGCACCCAGTTCGAGCGGGAGCAAAATGAGCAGTTCTTC. Its protein is CASTQFEREQNEQFF.